Included here is one TCR beta chain sequence, with context. Its antigen remains unknown. V was clipped by 6 bases and J by 1 base; unmatched bases: 3. This CDR3 region has 15 residues. The germline CDR1 and CDR2 sequences are LNHDA and SQIVND (reference sequence). This entry is derived from a study of shared clonotypes between healthy human individuals. Findings and limits, study-wide: Relative to their counterparts shared across all four donors, non-shared clonotypes exhibited diminished generation probabilities.

The table came from immunoSEQ multiplex PCR; TCRdb's copy has only in-frame clones and leaves some out. The sample consists of over a million clones, around 78% of them appearing once. Sequences were obtained from memory CD4+ T cells from PBMCs. The subset: CD45RA-negative fraction. The rearrangement joins TRBV19 to TRBJ2-3, with 11 bases matching TRBD2. The TCR originated in a man between 18 and 29 years old in good health. Some clones in this sample may be carry-over from other donors' samples. The CDR3 region is CASSTLAGGTDTQYF. The CDR3 DNA reads as TGTGCCAGTAGCACACTAGCGGGGGGCACAGATACGCAGTATTTT.